This entry lists 16 T cell receptor beta chains sequenced from one sample in a study of blood T cells in healthy people across ages. PCR was performed a second time for about 7 to 11 cycles using a sample-barcoded 5' primer and a J-beta primer mix. TCRdb ran MiXCR on the 5' RACE reads and lists one entry per CDR3 protein. In the table there are fewer than 2,000,000 distinct CDR3 sequences, around 36% of which are singletons. The sequencing sample was made of blood. The source is a woman younger than 45 in good health.

V gene TRBV6-6 combines with J gene TRBJ1-2; TRBD1 aligns across 8 bases. The V gene's germline CDR1 is MNHNY and CDR2 SVGAGI (reference sequence). The length of the CDR3 is 14 residues. Trimming cost V 5 bases and J 3 bases; bases outside gene matches: 5. The CDR3 protein is CASSRQGADYGYTF. The CDR3 DNA follows: TGTGCCAGCAGTAGGCAGGGGGCGGACTATGGCTACACCTTC.

The CDR3 DNA sequence: TGCAGTGCTGCCGTAGTTAGCGGGTGGGACACCGGGGAGCTGTTTTTT. It codes for CSAAVVSGWDTGELFF. The chain links TRBV20-1 to TRBJ2-2; 7 bases agree with TRBD2. V lost 5 bases to trimming and J lost 3 bases; unmatched junction nucleotides: 12. This CDR3 is 16 amino acids long. Germline loops: CDR1 DFQATT, CDR2 SNEGSKA (reference sequence).

V gene TRBV15 combines with J gene TRBJ2-3; perhaps TRBD1 as D (6 bases). Between the trimmed V and J ends, which lost 0 bases and 4 bases, there was a span of 11 bases. The CDR3 is made up of 15 amino acids. Germline V gene sequence: CDR1 LNHNV, CDR2 YYDKDF (reference sequence). The CDR3 region is CATSRDQGTSDTQYF. The CDR3 coding sequence is TGTGCCACCAGCAGAGATCAGGGGACGTCAGATACGCAGTATTTT. Together with reference TRBV15 and TRBJ2-3, the CDR3 gives the full variable domain: DAMVIQNPRYQVTQFGKPVTLSCSQTLNHNVMYWYQQKSSQAPKLLFHYYDKDFNNEADTPDNFQSRRPNTSFCFLDIRSPGLGDTAMYLCATSRDQGTSDTQYFGPGTRLTVL.

CDR3 coding DNA: TGCAGTGCTAGGTTCCGAAGCTCCTACGAGCAGTACTTC. Translation: CSARFRSSYEQYF. The genes are TRBV20-1 and TRBJ2-7; D gene ambiguous. Trimming removed 3 bases from V and 0 bases from J, with 9 bases in between. Germline values: CDR1 DFQATT, CDR2 SNEGSKA (reference sequence). The CDR3 loop spans 13 amino acids.

This clonotype was detected a few times. J is TRBJ2-1 and V is TRBV14; 8 nucleotides line up with TRBD2. This CDR3 is 15 amino acids long. Trimming removed 4 bases from V and 7 bases from J; junction bases left unmatched: 9. Germline-derived CDR1 and CDR2 are SGHDN and FVKESK. CDR3 coding DNA: TGTGCCAGCAGCCCGAGGCCAGCGGGGGATAATGAGCAGTTCTTC. Amino acid sequence: CASSPRPAGDNEQFF.

The chain is built from TRBV11-2 and TRBJ2-5; perhaps TRBD2 as D (6 bases). Germline CDR1 is SGHAT and CDR2 is FQNNGV. This CDR3 spans 17 amino acids. The germline V and J ends were trimmed by 0 bases and 0 bases, with 14 bases remaining between them. CDR3: CASSLDKDYEYQETQYF. CDR3 DNA sequence: TGTGCCAGCAGCTTAGATAAGGACTACGAATACCAAGAGACCCAGTACTTC. The full variable domain, its missing parts supplied by reference TRBV11-2 and TRBJ2-5, is EAGVAQSPRYKIIEKRQSVAFWCNPISGHATLYWYQQILGQGPKLLIQFQNNGVVDDSQLPKDRFSAERLKGVDSTLKIQPAKLEDSAVYLCASSLDKDYEYQETQYFGPGTRLLVL.

The chain couples TRBV27 to TRBJ2-6, with D perhaps being TRBD1 or TRBD2 (5 bases each). The germline gives CDR1 MNHEY, CDR2 SMNVEV (reference sequence). V was trimmed by 5 bases and J by 2 bases, leaving 13 bases between them. The CDR3 has 16 residues. CDR3 region: CASSPGRVAGANVLTF. DNA for the CDR3: TGTGCCAGCAGTCCGGGACGGGTCGCTGGGGCCAACGTCCTGACTTTC.

Here the CDR3 reads CASSVGVLLYNEQFF. CDR3 in DNA: TGTGCCAGCAGCGTAGGAGTACTACTTTACAATGAGCAGTTCTTC. This rearrangement joins TRBV9 to TRBJ2-1, with D uncertain. CDR3 size: 15 residues. The V gene lost 0 bases and the J gene lost 4 bases, with 11 bases spanning the gap. Per germline, CDR1 SGDLS and CDR2 YYNGEE.

In its sample, this clonotype was seen a few times. The genes are TRBV7-2 and TRBJ2-1; D call uncertain. The CDR3 runs 17 residues. The germline CDR1 and CDR2 sequences are SGHTA and FQGNSA. The V and J ends lost 0 bases and 7 bases respectively, with 19 bases between them. Written as DNA, the CDR3 is TGTGCCAGCAGCTTAGCGAAACGTATCGGCAGAAGGAATGAGCAGTTCTTC. Translated: CASSLAKRIGRRNEQFF.

This clonotype was detected only a few times. CDR3 region: CASSQTNPYEQYF. As DNA, the CDR3 is TGTGCCAGCAGCCAAACTAACCCCTACGAGCAGTACTTC. The rearrangement joins TRBV28 to TRBJ2-7; D call uncertain. The CDR3 loop spans 13 amino acids. CDR1 and CDR2 (germline): MDHEN, SYDVKM. Trimming pared 6 bases from V and 2 bases from J, leaving 11 bases between.

The rearrangement joins TRBV4-2 to TRBJ2-7; 10 bases are a match to TRBD2. The CDR3 contains 17 residues. V trimming: 1 base; J trimming: 3 bases; junction bases outside the gene matches: 9. Germline-derived CDR1 and CDR2 are LGHNA and YNFKEQ. DNA of the CDR3: TGTGCCAGCAGCCAAGTGGCTAGCGGGAGTTCAAACTACGAGCAGTACTTC. It translates to CASSQVASGSSNYEQYF.

The CDR3 nucleotides are TGTGCCAGCAACTGGCGGGAGGGCTACAATGAGCAGTTCTTC. The encoded protein is CASNWREGYNEQFF. The chain couples TRBV2 to TRBJ2-1; 9 bases are shared with TRBD2. Germline V CDR1 and CDR2: SNHLY, FYNNEI. The CDR3 spans 14 residues. V shed 7 bases, J shed 3 bases, and the junction held 4 bases outside the gene matches.

The chain combines TRBV12-3 or TRBV12-4 with TRBJ2-7; TRBD2 is a possible D gene (6 bases). Trimming cost V 7 bases and J 4 bases, with 23 bases left between them. This CDR3 region has 16 residues. The CDR3 region has the DNA TGTGCCAGCATACCCCGCGGGAACGTCGGACCTTACGAGCAGTACTTC. Translation gives CASIPRGNVGPYEQYF.

This clonotype has just a few counts. The chain has TRBV7-3 and TRBJ2-3; 9 nucleotides match TRBD2. CDR3 length: 14 residues. Germline V gene lookup returns CDR1 SGHTA and CDR2 FQGTGA. Unmatched junction bases numbered 5, after V lost 6 bases and J lost 4 bases. The CDR3 DNA sequence: TGTGCCAGCAGTTCTAGCGGGGCGGCAGATACGCAGTATTTT. It codes for CASSSSGAADTQYF.

The J gene is TRBJ1-2, the V gene TRBV6-6; 7 nucleotides agree with TRBD1. V trimming: 5 bases; J trimming: 6 bases; junction bases outside the gene matches: 9. The CDR3 runs 14 residues. Germline CDR1 reads MNHNY; CDR2 reads SVGAGI (reference sequence). The CDR3 region has the DNA TGTGCCAGCAGTAAAGACAGGGTTGGGGATGGCTACACCTTC. Its translation: CASSKDRVGDGYTF.

The V call is TRBV19, the J call TRBJ2-4; D may be TRBD1 or TRBD2 (5 bases each). This CDR3 contains 15 residues. From germline, CDR1 is LNHDA and CDR2 SQIVND (reference sequence). The V end was cut by 5 bases, the J end by 7 bases, with 18 bases between. This chain's CDR3 is CASSPGAALGNIQYF. The CDR3 DNA reads as TGTGCCAGTAGTCCCGGGGCAGCCCTTGGGAACATTCAGTACTTC.